What follows are 9 T cell receptor beta chains derived from one specimen sequenced in a study of STAT3 mutations in large granular lymphocyte leukemia. Study-level results: At least one immunodominant TCR beta clonotype appeared in every T-cell large granular lymphocyte leukemia patient.

Sequencing was performed with immunoSEQ multiplex PCR; in TCRdb, only in-frame clones are kept and a portion is missing. This sample carries 30,000 to 40,000 clones, approximately 86% of them seen once, and the ten largest clones take roughly 13%. These receptors' targets are unknown. The sequencing sample was made of peripheral blood mononuclear cells. Receptors originate from a man between 60 and 75 years old with T-cell large granular lymphocyte leukemia. Some clones in this sample may be carry-over from other donors' samples.

This chain joins TRBV18 and TRBJ2-7, with TRBD2 matching 7 bases. Per the germline V gene, CDR1 is KGHSH and CDR2 is LQKENI. J was trimmed by 2 bases and V by 5 bases; bases with no gene match: 15. CDR3 length equals 17 residues. The CDR3 reads CASSASRVSGTTYEQYF. CDR3 DNA: TGTGCCAGCTCAGCCTCTAGGGTGAGCGGGACTACCTACGAGCAGTACTTC.

V and J are TRBV12-2 and TRBJ2-4; no DNA check was done on the table's D call, TRBD2. TRBV12-2 is labeled a pseudogene. This CDR3 is built from 20 residues. DNA of the CDR3: TGTGCAAGTCGCGCTCCTATAGCGGGAGCCAACGTCCTAGCCAAAAACATTCAGTACTTC. As protein: CASRAPIAGANVLAKNIQYF.

The chain is built from TRBV30 and TRBJ2-1; the match to TRBD2 covers 12 bases. The CDR3 spans 15 residues. Germline V gene sequence: CDR1 GTSNPN, CDR2 SVGIG (reference sequence). V lost 2 bases and J lost 12; bases outside the gene matches: 11. This CDR3 reads CAWSPLAGGPFWQFF. The CDR3 DNA reads as TGTGCCTGGAGTCCCCTAGCGGGAGGGCCGTTTTGGCAGTTCTTC.

This clone occurred once. This rearrangement joins TRBV5-1 to TRBJ1-4; D not certain. CDR1 and CDR2 from the germline V gene are SGHRS and YFSETQ. V was pared by 0 bases and J by 8 bases, with 11 bases between. The CDR3 sequence is 14 residues long. CDR3 nucleotides: TGCGCCAGCAGCTTGGAGGGAGATAGGGAAAAACTGTTTTTT. Translated, it gives CASSLEGDREKLFF.

The CDR3 bases are TGTGCCAGCTCTCCTACAGGGAGGGATGAAAAACTGTTTTTT. Translating gives CASSPTGRDEKLFF. The chain is built from TRBV18 and TRBJ1-4, with D possibly matching TRBD1 (6 bases). The length of the CDR3 is 14 residues. Germline CDR1 is KGHSH and CDR2 is LQKENI. Trimming took off 6 bases at V and 6 bases at J, with 14 bases between the two ends.

The chain is built from TRBV10-1 and TRBJ2-2; 7 bases fit TRBD2. The CDR3 length is 15 residues. Trimming at V came to 5 bases and at J to 6 bases, leaving 9 bases not matched to a gene. From germline, CDR1 is WNHNN and CDR2 SYGVQD (reference sequence). Here the CDR3 reads CASSFSGTMAGELFF. DNA of the CDR3: TGCGCCAGCAGTTTTTCCGGGACTATGGCCGGGGAGCTGTTTTTT.

The J gene is TRBJ1-2, the V gene TRBV13; TRBD1 is a possible D gene (5 bases). Deletions cut 2 bases from V and 4 bases from J, with 8 bases between. Germline V gene data show CDR1 as PRHDT and CDR2 as FYEKMQ (reference sequence). This CDR3 region has 13 residues. DNA for the CDR3: TGTGCCAGCAGCTTAAAGGGGTCCTATGGCTACACCTTC. It is translated as CASSLKGSYGYTF.

The rearrangement links TRBV7-9 to TRBJ1-1; D call uncertain. CDR1 SEHNR and CDR2 FQNEAQ come from the germline V gene (reference sequence). This CDR3 contains 15 residues. V shed 1 base and J shed 0 bases, with 9 bases lying between them. The CDR3, as DNA: TGTGCCAGCAGCTTAGGTGCAGCCATGAACACTGAAGCTTTCTTT. This sequence encodes CASSLGAAMNTEAFF.

The sample holds a few counts of this clone. The J gene is TRBJ1-5, the V gene TRBV29-1; D is possibly TRBD1 (6 bases). Germline CDR1 is SQVTM and CDR2 is ANQGSEA. V lost 5 bases to trimming and J lost 5 bases, with 19 bases between them. CDR3 length: 15 amino acids. The CDR3 region has the DNA TGCAGCGTTATGGCTTCCGGGACACGAGATCAGCCCCAGCATTTT. Its protein product is CSVMASGTRDQPQHF. The full variable domain, in which reference TRBV29-1 and TRBJ1-5 provide the parts outside the CDR3, is SAVISQKPSRDICQRGTSLTIQCQVDSQVTMMFWYRQQPGQSLTLIATANQGSEATYESGFVIDKFPISRPNLTFSTLTVSNMSPEDSSIYLCSVMASGTRDQPQHFGDGTRLSIL.